The next 12 T cell receptor beta chains were all read from a single sample in a study of radiotherapy plus CTLA-4 blockade in lung cancer. This table comes from immunoSEQ multiplex PCR, and its TCRdb copy is limited to in-frame clones, with some not included. The sample lists roughly 88,000 clones, about 80% occurring once. The starting material was peripheral blood, obtained from a patient treated with radiotherapy plus ipilimumab. The receptors were gathered from a human donor with non-small cell lung cancer who had stable disease on radiotherapy plus ipilimumab.

The rearrangement uses TRBV10-2 and TRBJ1-5; TRBD1 is a possible D gene (5 bases). This CDR3 spans 14 amino acids. V was shortened by 10 bases and J by 0 bases, with 13 bases between the two germline ends. Germline CDR1 reads WSHSY; CDR2 reads SAAADI. CDR3 DNA: TGCGCCACCTCCGACAGCTATAGCAATCAGCCCCAGCATTTT. Translating gives CATSDSYSNQPQHF.

The V gene is TRBV5-1, the J gene TRBJ1-2, with a weak D call TRBD1 (6 bases). Trimming pared 5 bases from V and 0 bases from J, leaving 17 bases between. Per the germline V gene, CDR1 is SGHRS and CDR2 is YFSETQ. The CDR3 runs 16 residues. The CDR3 bases are TGCGCCAGCAGTCCTGGGGGGGCAGTCTCTAACTATGGCTACACCTTC. Translation gives CASSPGGAVSNYGYTF.

V gene TRBV7-3 combines with J gene TRBJ2-1, with 9 positions matching TRBD1. CDR3 length: 15 amino acids. The J segment lost 5 bases and the V segment lost 0 bases, leaving 2 bases of the junction unmatched. CDR1 SGHTA and CDR2 FQGTGA come from the germline V gene. The CDR3 region has the DNA TGTGCCAGCAGCTTAACGACAGGGGGGCACAATGAGCAGTTCTTC. It yields the protein CASSLTTGGHNEQFF.

V gene TRBV4-1 combines with J gene TRBJ1-4; a weak D match, TRBD1 (5 bases). In germline, CDR1 is MGHRA, CDR2 YSYEKL. CDR3 size: 14 residues. With 1 base removed from V and 8 bases from J, the gap between germline ends came to 11 bases. This chain's CDR3 is CASSQAGLGEKLFF. The CDR3 DNA is TGCGCCAGCAGCCAAGCAGGGCTGGGGGAAAAACTGTTTTTT.

This chain links TRBV30 with TRBJ1-2; D might be TRBD1 (5 bases). CDR1 is GTSNPN and CDR2 is SVGIG in the germline V gene (reference sequence). The CDR3 length is 13 residues. V lost 1 base, J lost 8 bases, and 14 bases lay in between. CDR3 sequence: CAWSEVTGRGYTF. In DNA form, the CDR3 reads TGTGCCTGGAGTGAAGTAACAGGAAGAGGCTACACCTTC.

The V gene is TRBV29-1, the J gene TRBJ1-4; no reliable D call. CDR1 is SQVTM and CDR2 is ANQGSEA in the germline V gene. The CDR3 is 13 residues long. With 6 bases removed from V and 4 bases from J, the gap between germline ends came to 12 bases. The CDR3 sequence: CSVYRGSNEKLFF. Here the CDR3 DNA reads TGCAGCGTGTACCGGGGAAGTAATGAAAAACTGTTTTTT.

This sequence joins TRBV5-1 and TRBJ2-3; 7 bases match TRBD2. V gave up 0 bases and J gave up 7 bases; unmatched junction bases: 8. The length of the CDR3 is 15 residues. The germline CDR1 and CDR2 sequences are SGHRS and YFSETQ. The CDR3 nucleotides are TGCGCCAGCAGCTTGGGTGGCGGGGGAGAGCATACGCAGTATTTT. Its translation: CASSLGGGGEHTQYF.

This clone is a singleton in its sample. J is TRBJ1-5 and V is TRBV30; 12 nucleotides match TRBD1. This CDR3 region has 18 residues. Germline values: CDR1 GTSNPN, CDR2 SVGIG (reference sequence). After removal of 0 bases from V and 5 bases from J, the junction contained 11 bases not matched to a gene. The CDR3 sequence is CAWSVRDRGLTTDQPQHF. In nucleotides, the CDR3 is TGTGCCTGGAGTGTACGGGACAGGGGGCTTACGACCGATCAGCCCCAGCATTTT.

The chain couples TRBV30 to TRBJ1-2; TRBD1 aligns across 10 bases. The CDR3 runs to 14 residues. The germline CDR1 and CDR2 sequences are GTSNPN and SVGIG (reference sequence). V was pared by 5 bases and J by 7 bases, with 10 bases of the junction left unmatched. CDR3 sequence (DNA): TGTGCCTGGGGCAAGACAGGGGGCGTCCGTGGCTACACCTTC. Residues: CAWGKTGGVRGYTF.

This chain links TRBV27 with TRBJ1-6; D call uncertain. V shed 5 bases and J shed 9 bases, with 14 bases lying between them. Looked up from germline, CDR1 is MNHEY and CDR2 is SMNVEV (reference sequence). This CDR3 contains 14 residues. The CDR3 region has the DNA TGTGCCAGCAGTCCTAATCGACGGGGTTCACCCCTCCACTTT. This sequence encodes CASSPNRRGSPLHF.

For this clone: The CDR3 carries no conserved terminal phenylalanine or tryptophan, so it likely arises from a read error. The V call is TRBV30, the J call TRBJ2-4; the D is unclear. The V gene lost 2 bases and the J gene lost 1 base, with 6 bases spanning the gap. CDR1 and CDR2 from the germline V gene are GTSNPN and SVGIG (reference sequence). The CDR3 is 13 amino acids. The CDR3 protein is CAWSTGAKNIQYL. CDR3 nucleotides: TGTGCCTGGAGTACCGGGGCCAAAAACATTCAGTACCTC.

The rearrangement links TRBV5-1 to TRBJ2-2; D is unresolved. The CDR3 loop spans 13 amino acids. Trimming removed 0 bases from V and 5 bases from J, with 5 bases in between. Germline lookup yields CDR1 SGHRS and CDR2 YFSETQ. The CDR3 sequence: CASSLAVTGELFF. In DNA form, the CDR3 reads TGCGCCAGCAGCTTGGCGGTTACCGGGGAGCTGTTTTTT. Variable domain in full (rest from reference TRBV5-1 and TRBJ2-2): KAGVTQTPRYLIKTRGQQVTLSCSPISGHRSVSWYQQTPGQGLQFLFEYFSETQRNKGNFPGRFSGRQFSNSRSEMNVSTLELGDSALYLCASSLAVTGELFFGEGSRLTVL.